This TCR beta chain was sequenced in a study of Tregs in tolerant kidney transplant recipients. As for the study in general: Sorting of CD4+CD25+CD127- cells followed roughly 3-day belatacept mixed lymphocyte reactions, sometimes with roughly 5-day graft donor restimulation. Overall study findings and caveats: Activated donor B cell expansion appeared to reveal the most relevant donor-specific TCRbeta repertoire. Few patients were studied, so findings need validation in larger groups. Biological reproducibility was not directly addressed in this study.

A note on this clone: As yet, its antigen is unknown.

This CDR3 is 16 amino acids long. The V and J ends lost 2 bases and 0 bases, in that order; junction bases with no gene match: 1. Per germline, CDR1 SEHNR and CDR2 FQNEAQ (reference sequence). Using immunoSEQ multiplex PCR, the repertoire was profiled, and TCRdb retains in-frame clones only, with some absent. Among roughly 20,000 clones listed, roughly 65% were seen once. J is TRBJ2-6 and V is TRBV7-9, with 7 positions matching TRBD1. The receptor's source is a human donor in good health. The sample was Tregs from blood cultured with allogeneic cells. In nucleotides, the CDR3 is TGTGCCAGCAGCTTACAGGGGGTCTCTGGGGCCAACGTCCTGACTTTC. This sequence encodes CASSLQGVSGANVLTF. Supplemented by reference TRBV7-9 and TRBJ2-6, the full variable domain reads DTGVSQNPRHKITKRGQNVTFRCDPISEHNRLYWYRQTLGQGPEFLTYFQNEAQLEKSRLLSDRFSAERPKGSFSTLEIQRTEQGDSAMYLCASSLQGVSGANVLTFGAGSRLTVL.